These T cell receptor beta chains were read from a single sample in a study of blood T cells in healthy people across ages. TCRdb re-called the 5' RACE reads with MiXCR, one entry per CDR3 protein. The table shows about 1.4 million distinct CDR3 sequences, with 59% occurring only once. Sequenced input: blood. The receptors were sampled from a man between 18 and 29 years old in good health. CDR3s include the opening cysteine and the closing phenylalanine or tryptophan. The D gene is left open where the match is weak. Where a row states a size, it is once, few, many or the class of an expanded clone; other rows omit it.

j_call | clone_size | d_call | v_call | cdr3_nt | cdr3_aa
TRBJ2-5 | . | . | TRBV5-5 | TGTGCCAGCAGACCTCACCCGGGGGACCAAGAGACCCAGTACTTC | CASRPHPGDQETQYF
TRBJ2-1 | . | . | TRBV4-3 | TGCGCCAGCAGCCAAGGGGTTTCCCCCTACAATGAGCAGTTCTTC | CASSQGVSPYNEQFF
TRBJ2-3 | . | TRBD2 | TRBV7-9 | TGTGCCAGCAGCTTCAGCGGGGGGCCGGGAAATACGCAGTATTTT | CASSFSGGPGNTQYF
TRBJ2-1 | few | . | TRBV6-2/TRBV6-3 | TGTGCCAGCAGTCCGACTACCTACAATGAGCAGTTCTTC | CASSPTTYNEQFF
TRBJ2-2 | . | TRBD2 | TRBV7-9 | TGTGCCAGCAGCCAGGGGACTAGTCCCGGGGAGCTGTTTTTT | CASSQGTSPGELFF
TRBJ1-1 | many | TRBD1 | TRBV20-1 | TGCAGTGCTAACAGGGGGGACACTGAAGCTTTCTTT | CSANRGDTEAFF
TRBJ2-5 | . | TRBD2 | TRBV6-1 | TGTGCCAGCAGGACTAGCGGGAGGACCACAAACCAAGAGACCCAGTACTTC | CASRTSGRTTNQETQYF
TRBJ2-5 | . | . | TRBV7-9 | TGTGCCAGCAGCTTTCGAAAACAAGAGACCCAGTACTTC | CASSFRKQETQYF
TRBJ2-7 | . | . | TRBV3-1 | TGTGCCAGCAGCCAAGAGATCAGGGTGGTATACGAGCAGTACTTC | CASSQEIRVVYEQYF
TRBJ1-1 | . | . | TRBV20-1 | TGCAGTGCTAGAGAGCCAGGGCGGAACACTGAAGCTTTCTTT | CSAREPGRNTEAFF
TRBJ1-2 | . | TRBD1 | TRBV7-9 | TGTGCCAGCAGCTACGGGGGACAGGTGGGCTATGGCTACACCTTC | CASSYGGQVGYGYTF
TRBJ2-7 | many | TRBD2 | TRBV29-1 | TGCAGCGGTGGTTCTAGCGGCTACGAGCAGTACTTC | CSGGSSGYEQYF
TRBJ2-7 | . | . | TRBV29-1 | TGCAGCGTCCGACGGGCGCCAAACCACGAGCAGTACTTC | CSVRRAPNHEQYF
TRBJ2-4 | . | . | TRBV2 | TGTGCCAGCAGTGATCCCGGGCGAGGGGCCGAGCGGTACTTC | CASSDPGRGAERYF
TRBJ1-4 | . | . | TRBV12-3/TRBV12-4 | TGTGCCAGCAGTTTCGGACAGCTTAATGAAAAACTGTTTTTT | CASSFGQLNEKLFF
TRBJ2-7 | . | TRBD2 | TRBV6-5 | TGTGCCAGCAGTTATTCCTACCGGACTAGCGGGACCCTCTACGAGCAGTACTTC | CASSYSYRTSGTLYEQYF
TRBJ2-7 | few | . | TRBV14 | TGTGCCAGCAGCCCTTCGGGTCGGGACATTTCCTACGAGCAGTACTTC | CASSPSGRDISYEQYF
TRBJ2-3 | few | TRBD2 | TRBV10-2 | TGCGCCAGCAGCGCCAGCGGGGGGGTTGATACGCAGTATTTT | CASSASGGVDTQYF
TRBJ1-2 | . | . | TRBV27 | TGTGCCAGCAGTTTATCTCCCGACAGCGATGGCTACACCTTC | CASSLSPDSDGYTF
TRBJ2-7 | . | . | TRBV6-5 | TGTGCCAGCAGTTACGTTGAGACAACCTCCGAGCAGTACTTC | CASSYVETTSEQYF
TRBJ2-3 | . | . | TRBV10-1 | TGCGCCAGCAGTGACTCCGCTACGCAGTATTTT | CASSDSATQYF
TRBJ1-1 | . | . | TRBV20-1 | TGCAGTGCTACTCAGGGTATTGGCACTGAAGCTTTCTTT | CSATQGIGTEAFF
TRBJ2-5 | . | TRBD1 | TRBV3-1 | TGTGCCAGCAGCCCAATGCGACAGGGCATTGGGACCCAGTACTTC | CASSPMRQGIGTQYF
TRBJ2-3 | . | . | TRBV28 | TGTGCCAGCAGTTTAGGGGTAGGACGCTCAGATACGCAGTATTTT | CASSLGVGRSDTQYF
TRBJ2-3 | . | . | TRBV29-1 | TGCAGCGTTGATGGGACACTACCCTTCACAGATACGCAGTATTTT | CSVDGTLPFTDTQYF
TRBJ2-7 | few | TRBD1 | TRBV29-1 | TGCAGCGTTGGGACAGGGAGCGGCGAGCAGTACTTC | CSVGTGSGEQYF
TRBJ1-1 | . | . | TRBV5-1 | TGCGCCAGCAGCCTCCCCGGGGGAGGTGCTGAAGCTTTCTTT | CASSLPGGGAEAFF
TRBJ2-5 | . | TRBD2 | TRBV6-2/TRBV6-3 | TGTGCCAGCAGTTACTTCCGACTAGCTGCCCCTCAAGAGACCCAGTACTTC | CASSYFRLAAPQETQYF
TRBJ2-3 | few | . | TRBV10-3 | TGTGCCATCAGTGAGTCGACGTCTGCTAAAGGACATACGCAGTATTTT | CAISESTSAKGHTQYF
TRBJ1-5 | . | . | TRBV7-2 | TGTGCCAGCAGCTTAGCGCGTATAGGGGGTAGCAATCAGCCCCAGCATTTT | CASSLARIGGSNQPQHF
TRBJ2-1 | . | TRBD2 | TRBV7-8 | TGTGCCAGCAGCTTACGCGGGAGGGCCTACAATGAGCAGTTCTTC | CASSLRGRAYNEQFF
TRBJ2-4 | . | . | TRBV18 | TGTGCCAGCTCTCCCATACAAGTAGCCAAAAACATTCAGTACTTC | CASSPIQVAKNIQYF
TRBJ2-2 | . | TRBD1 | TRBV7-9 | TGTGCCAGCAGCTGGGGACAGGCTCCCGGGGAGCTGTTTTTT | CASSWGQAPGELFF
TRBJ2-3 | . | . | TRBV6-5 | TGTGCCGTCCGGGGTTCCGGCACAGATACGCAGTATTTT | CAVRGSGTDTQYF
TRBJ2-5 | . | . | TRBV7-8 | TGTGCCAGCAGCCCCCTACACGTTCAAGAGACCCAGTCCTTC | CASSPLHVQETQSF
TRBJ2-2 | . | TRBD1 | TRBV29-1 | TGCAGCGTAGAACAGGGGACCGGGGAGCTGTTTTTT | CSVEQGTGELFF
TRBJ1-5 | . | . | TRBV7-9 | TGTGCCAGCAGCACGACAGTTTACAATCAGCCCCAGCATTTT | CASSTTVYNQPQHF
TRBJ2-3 | few | . | TRBV10-3 | TGTGCCCTTAGGGAGTCTAGCACAGATACGCAGTATTTT | CALRESSTDTQYF
TRBJ2-5 | . | . | TRBV29-1 | TGCAGCGTTGACTCAGGGGAGACCCAGTACTTC | CSVDSGETQYF
TRBJ2-7 | few | . | TRBV3-1 | TGTGCCAGCAGCCCTCGGACGGAAGCCTACGAGCAGTACTTC | CASSPRTEAYEQYF
TRBJ1-2 | . | TRBD1 | TRBV10-3 | TGTGCCTCGCTACCGGGGGGACAGGGCCTTTCTAGCTACACCTTC | CASLPGGQGLSSYTF
TRBJ2-5 | . | . | TRBV11-2 | TGTGCCAGCAGCTTCTTTAGGGCGGAGACCCAGTACTTC | CASSFFRAETQYF
TRBJ1-6 | few | . | TRBV20-1 | TGCAGTGCTAGAGATAACTGGGGACCGAGCTCCTATAATTCACCCCTCCACTTT | CSARDNWGPSSYNSPLHF